These 9 T cell receptor beta chains were sequenced from one sample in a study of T cells in Graves' hyperthyroidism and ophthalmopathy. Amplified regions were TCR beta CDR3 sequences from RNA transcripts. The primer set for the first-round RT-PCR of the TCR CDR3 was HTBI. Each CDR3 protein is one row after TCRdb ran MiXCR on the multiplex PCR reads. The data contain 480,000 or so distinct CDR3 sequences, 40% to 50% of them seen just once; the ten biggest clones take up about two fifths. The sequenced sample consisted of peripheral blood or thyroid tissue (not recorded which). The receptors stem from an adult woman with Graves' disease, either hyperthyroidism or ophthalmopathy (not recorded which).

The rearrangement links TRBV5-1 to TRBJ1-1; tentative D call: TRBD1 (5 bases). With 4 bases removed from V and 4 bases from J, the gap between germline ends came to 14 bases. The CDR3 length is 14 residues. Germline CDR1 and CDR2: SGHRS and YFSETQ. The CDR3 bases are TGCGCCAGCAGCACCACAGGCCCCGTCACTGAAGCTTTCTTT. It codes for CASSTTGPVTEAFF.

This clonotype was seen a single time. The gene calls are TRBV2 and TRBJ2-2; D possibly uses TRBD1 or TRBD2 (5 bases each). Trimming removed 4 bases at V and 12 bases at J, with 6 bases between. The germline V gene encodes CDR1 SNHLY and CDR2 FYNNEI. CDR3 length: 10 amino acids. The CDR3 is CASSAGQLFF. The CDR3 region has the DNA TGTGCCAGCAGTGCGGGACAGCTGTTTTTT.

The chain employs TRBV9 and TRBJ2-7, with 8 nucleotides matching TRBD1. The CDR3 runs 15 residues. CDR1 and CDR2 from the germline V gene are SGDLS and YYNGEE. The V gene end was trimmed by 0 bases and the J gene end by 2 bases; junction bases not matched to a gene: 4. CDR3 sequence reads: CASSVAGTGPYEQYF. CDR3 DNA sequence: TGTGCCAGCAGCGTAGCCGGGACAGGCCCCTACGAGCAGTACTTC.

The chain combines TRBV11-2 with TRBJ2-5, with TRBD1 as a possible D gene (6 bases). This CDR3 contains 15 residues. V lost 4 bases, J lost 4 bases, and 16 bases lay in between. Germline V CDR1 and CDR2: SGHAT, FQNNGV. This chain's CDR3 is CASSSQGTRGETQYF. The CDR3 bases are TGTGCCAGCAGCTCCCAGGGGACCCGGGGAGAGACCCAGTACTTC.

The rearrangement uses TRBV6-1 and TRBJ2-5, with D perhaps given as TRBD1 or TRBD2 (5 bases each). V dropped 0 bases and J dropped 0 bases, with 8 bases sitting between them. CDR1 is MNHNS and CDR2 is SASEGT in the germline V gene. This CDR3 is built from 15 residues. CDR3 loop: CASSEAGGYQETQYF. CDR3 in DNA: TGTGCCAGCAGTGAAGCTGGGGGATACCAAGAGACCCAGTACTTC.

This clonotype occurred many times. The rearrangement uses TRBV29-1 and TRBJ1-2, with D possibly matching TRBD1 (5 bases). The germline CDR1 and CDR2 sequences are SQVTM and ANQGSEA. The CDR3 sequence is 15 residues long. Trimming took 3 bases from V and 4 from J, leaving 18 bases between them. The CDR3 is CSVELRGSRSYGYTF. The CDR3 nucleotides are TGCAGCGTTGAGTTGCGGGGCAGTCGCAGCTATGGCTACACCTTC.

This clonotype was detected a few times. The chain has TRBV29-1 and TRBJ2-2; D not resolved. The CDR3 length is 14 residues. Between the trimmed V and J ends, which lost 2 bases and 2 bases, there was a span of 9 bases. CDR1 is SQVTM, CDR2 ANQGSEA, per germline. The chain's CDR3 is CSVERGVNTGELFF. The CDR3 DNA is TGCAGCGTTGAACGCGGCGTTAACACCGGGGAGCTGTTTTTT.

The count of this clonotype is one. The chain links TRBV12-3 or TRBV12-4 to TRBJ2-2; D ambiguous. There are 14 residues in the CDR3. The V end was cut by 5 bases, the J end by 8 bases, with 15 bases between. CDR3 nucleotide sequence: TGTGCCAGCAGTGGCCCGGTCCCCAGGGGGGAGCTGTTTTTT. It specifies CASSGPVPRGELFF.

There are many counts of this clonotype. The chain couples TRBV4-3 to TRBJ1-4; TRBD1 aligns across 7 bases. Trimming took 0 bases from V and 7 from J; bases not matched to a gene: 5. From germline, CDR1 is LGHNA and CDR2 YSLEER. The CDR3 consists of 15 residues. In nucleotides, the CDR3 is TGCGCCAGCAGCCAAGAAAAGGGGGCAGGTGAAAAACTGTTTTTT. It is translated as CASSQEKGAGEKLFF.